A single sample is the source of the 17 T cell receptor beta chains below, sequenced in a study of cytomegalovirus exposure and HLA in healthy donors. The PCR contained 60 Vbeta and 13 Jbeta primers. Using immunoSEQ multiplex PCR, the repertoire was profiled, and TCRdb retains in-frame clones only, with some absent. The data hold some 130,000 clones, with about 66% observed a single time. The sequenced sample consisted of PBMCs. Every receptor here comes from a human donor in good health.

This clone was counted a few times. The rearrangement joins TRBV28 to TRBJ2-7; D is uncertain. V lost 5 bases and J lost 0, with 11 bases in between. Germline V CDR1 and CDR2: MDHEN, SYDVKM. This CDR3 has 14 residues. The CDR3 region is CASSNLMSSYEQYF. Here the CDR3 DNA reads TGTGCCAGCAGTAACCTTATGAGCTCCTACGAGCAGTACTTC.

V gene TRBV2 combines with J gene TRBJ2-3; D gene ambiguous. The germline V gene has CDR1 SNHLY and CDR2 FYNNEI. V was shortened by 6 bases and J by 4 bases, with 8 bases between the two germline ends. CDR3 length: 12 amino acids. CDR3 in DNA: TGTGCCAGCAGGCTAGGAGCAGATACGCAGTATTTT. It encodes CASRLGADTQYF.

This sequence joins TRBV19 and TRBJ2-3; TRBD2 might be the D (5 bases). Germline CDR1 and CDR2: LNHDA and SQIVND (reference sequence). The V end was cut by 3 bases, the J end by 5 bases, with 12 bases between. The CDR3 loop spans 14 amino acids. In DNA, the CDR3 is TGTGCCAGTAGTATTACCCGAGGGAGAGATACGCAGTATTTT. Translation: CASSITRGRDTQYF. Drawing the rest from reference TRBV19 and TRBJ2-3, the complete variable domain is DGGITQSPKYLFRKEGQNVTLSCEQNLNHDAMYWYRQDPGQGLRLIYYSQIVNDFQKGDIAEGYSVSREKKESFPLTVTSAQKNPTAFYLCASSITRGRDTQYFGPGTRLTVL.

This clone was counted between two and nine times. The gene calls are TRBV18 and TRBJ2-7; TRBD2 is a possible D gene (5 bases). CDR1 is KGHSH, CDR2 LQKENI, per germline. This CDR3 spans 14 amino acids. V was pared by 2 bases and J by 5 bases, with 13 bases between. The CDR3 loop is CASSPNAPGDEQYF. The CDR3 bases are TGTGCCAGCTCACCAAATGCCCCCGGGGACGAGCAGTACTTC.

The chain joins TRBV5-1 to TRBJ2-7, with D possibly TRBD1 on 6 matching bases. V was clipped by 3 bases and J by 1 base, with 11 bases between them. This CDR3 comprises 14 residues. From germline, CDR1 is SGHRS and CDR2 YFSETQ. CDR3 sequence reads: CASSSQGRSYEQYF. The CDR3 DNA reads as TGCGCCAGCAGCTCCCAGGGGCGATCCTACGAGCAGTACTTC.

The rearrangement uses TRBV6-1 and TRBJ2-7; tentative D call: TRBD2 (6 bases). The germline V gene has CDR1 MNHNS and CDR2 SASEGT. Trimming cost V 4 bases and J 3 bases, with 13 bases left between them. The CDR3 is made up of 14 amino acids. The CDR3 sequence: CASSARLGFYEQYF. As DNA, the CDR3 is TGTGCCAGCAGTGCCAGACTAGGTTTCTACGAGCAGTACTTC.

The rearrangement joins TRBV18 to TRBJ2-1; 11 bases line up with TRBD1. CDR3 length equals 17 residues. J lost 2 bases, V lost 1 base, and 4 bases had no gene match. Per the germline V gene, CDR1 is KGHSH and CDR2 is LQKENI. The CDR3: CASSPRTGGETYNEQFF. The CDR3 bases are TGTGCCAGCTCACCACGGACAGGGGGCGAAACCTACAATGAGCAGTTCTTC.

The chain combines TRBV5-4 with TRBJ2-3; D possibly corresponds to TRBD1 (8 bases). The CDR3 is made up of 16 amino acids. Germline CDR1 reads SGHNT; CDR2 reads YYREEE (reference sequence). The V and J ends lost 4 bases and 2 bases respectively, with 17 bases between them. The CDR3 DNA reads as TGTGCCAGCAGCCCAGGACAGGGAGGGGACACAGATACGCAGTATTTT. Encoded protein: CASSPGQGGDTDTQYF.

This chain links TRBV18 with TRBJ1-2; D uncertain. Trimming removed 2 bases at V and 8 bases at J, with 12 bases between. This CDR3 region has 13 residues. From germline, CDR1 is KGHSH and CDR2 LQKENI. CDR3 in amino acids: CASSPTGGDGYTF. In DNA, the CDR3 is TGTGCCAGCTCACCAACCGGAGGCGACGGCTACACCTTC.

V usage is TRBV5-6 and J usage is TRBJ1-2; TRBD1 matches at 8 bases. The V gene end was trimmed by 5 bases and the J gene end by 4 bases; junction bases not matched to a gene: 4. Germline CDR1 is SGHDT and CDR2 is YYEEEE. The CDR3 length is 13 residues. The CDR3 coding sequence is TGTGCCAGCAGTTGGACAGGGACCTATGGCTACACCTTC. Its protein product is CASSWTGTYGYTF.

CDR3 region: CASSSSTGSYNEQFF. The DNA of the CDR3 is TGTGCCAGCAGCTCCAGTACGGGCTCCTACAATGAGCAGTTCTTC. The V gene is TRBV7-9, the J gene TRBJ2-1; D ambiguous. The CDR3 totals 15 residues. Germline CDR1 and CDR2: SEHNR and FQNEAQ (reference sequence). V was trimmed by 4 bases and J by 0 bases, leaving 10 bases between them.

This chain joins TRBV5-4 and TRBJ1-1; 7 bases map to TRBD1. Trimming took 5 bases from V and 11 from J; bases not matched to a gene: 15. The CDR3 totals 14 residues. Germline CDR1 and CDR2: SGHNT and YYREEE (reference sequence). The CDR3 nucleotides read TGTGCCAGCAGACCCGGGACAGAGGTTTGGTGGGCTTTCTTT. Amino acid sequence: CASRPGTEVWWAFF.

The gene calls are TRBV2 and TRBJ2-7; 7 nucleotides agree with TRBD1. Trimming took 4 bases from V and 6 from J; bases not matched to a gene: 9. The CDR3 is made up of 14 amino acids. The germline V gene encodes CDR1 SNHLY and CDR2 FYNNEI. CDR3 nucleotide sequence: TGTGCCAGCAGTGGGGACAGTGGGGTCTCCGAGCAGTACTTC. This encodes CASSGDSGVSEQYF.

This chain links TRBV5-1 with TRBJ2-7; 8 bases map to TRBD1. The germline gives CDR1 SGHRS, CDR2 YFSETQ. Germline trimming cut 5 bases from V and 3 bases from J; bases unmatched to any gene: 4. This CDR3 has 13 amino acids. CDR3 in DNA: TGCGCCAGCAGAAGGGACAGGAACTACGAGCAGTACTTC. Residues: CASRRDRNYEQYF.

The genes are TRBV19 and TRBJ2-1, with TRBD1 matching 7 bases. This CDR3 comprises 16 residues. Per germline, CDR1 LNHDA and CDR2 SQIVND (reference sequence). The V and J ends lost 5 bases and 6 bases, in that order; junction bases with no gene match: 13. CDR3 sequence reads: CASSAPTGVMSNEQFF. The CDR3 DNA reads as TGTGCCAGTAGTGCCCCAACAGGGGTCATGTCCAATGAGCAGTTCTTC.

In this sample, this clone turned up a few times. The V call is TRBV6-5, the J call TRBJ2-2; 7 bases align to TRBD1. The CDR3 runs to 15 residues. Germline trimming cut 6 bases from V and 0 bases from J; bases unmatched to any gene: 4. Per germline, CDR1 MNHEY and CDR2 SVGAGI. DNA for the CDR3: TGTGCCAGCAGCCAGGGGGTCGCGAACACCGGGGAGCTGTTTTTT. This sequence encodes CASSQGVANTGELFF.

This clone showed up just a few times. This CDR3 is CASSPGANQPQHF. CDR3 DNA: TGTGCCAGCAGCCCAGGGGCCAATCAGCCCCAGCATTTT. The chain is built from TRBV6-5 and TRBJ1-5; tentative D call: TRBD1 (6 bases). V was pared by 6 bases and J by 3 bases, with 9 bases between. The germline CDR1 and CDR2 sequences are MNHEY and SVGAGI. This CDR3 region has 13 residues.